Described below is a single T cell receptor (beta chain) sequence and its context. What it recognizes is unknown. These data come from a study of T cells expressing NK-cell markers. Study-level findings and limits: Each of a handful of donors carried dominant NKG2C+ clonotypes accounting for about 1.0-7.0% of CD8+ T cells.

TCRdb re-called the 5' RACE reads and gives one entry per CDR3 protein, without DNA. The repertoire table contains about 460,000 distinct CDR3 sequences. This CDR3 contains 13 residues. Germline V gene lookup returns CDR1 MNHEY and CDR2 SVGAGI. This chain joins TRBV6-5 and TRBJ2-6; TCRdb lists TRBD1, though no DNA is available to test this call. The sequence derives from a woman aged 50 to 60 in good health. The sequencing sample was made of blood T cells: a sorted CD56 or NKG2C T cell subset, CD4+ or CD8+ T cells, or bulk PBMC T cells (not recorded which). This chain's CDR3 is CASGRAGANVLTF.